These 17 T cell receptor beta chains share one sample of origin, sequenced in a study of shared clonotypes between healthy human individuals. Generated by immunoSEQ multiplex PCR, the TCRdb table keeps only in-frame clones and is missing some. The sample has about 1.5 million clones, 95% to 99% seen once. Sequencing input: naive CD4+ T cells sorted from blood. Noted subset: CD45RA+ positively selected. The origin of the receptors is a man under 40 in good health.

The rearrangement links TRBV27 to TRBJ2-7; the match to TRBD2 covers 9 bases. CDR1 is MNHEY and CDR2 is SMNVEV in the germline V gene (reference sequence). V dropped 6 bases and J dropped 5; count of bases not matched to a gene: 11. This CDR3 spans 15 amino acids. The CDR3 DNA follows: TGTGCCAGCAGGACCCTTAGCGGGAGAAGGAACGAGCAGTACTTC. It is translated as CASRTLSGRRNEQYF.

The rearrangement joins TRBV29-1 to TRBJ1-1, with 8 nucleotides matching TRBD1. Unmatched junction bases numbered 11, after V lost 5 bases and J lost 3 bases. This CDR3 is 15 amino acids long. In germline, CDR1 is SQVTM, CDR2 ANQGSEA. CDR3: CSVMHAGGADTEAFF. The CDR3 DNA is TGCAGCGTTATGCACGCAGGGGGCGCCGACACTGAAGCTTTCTTT.

The chain carries TRBV7-9 and TRBJ2-3, with TRBD2 identical over 10 bases. The CDR3 loop spans 15 amino acids. J gave up 6 bases and V 2 bases, and 5 bases lay outside the gene matches. Germline V lookup: CDR1 SEHNR, CDR2 FQNEAQ (reference sequence). CDR3 region: CASSLYGAGGDTQYF. CDR3 nucleotide sequence: TGTGCCAGCAGCTTATATGGAGCGGGAGGGGATACGCAGTATTTT.

The count of this clone is one. The V call is TRBV7-2, the J call TRBJ2-3, with 9 bases fitting TRBD1. Trimming cost V 5 bases and J 5 bases; bases outside gene matches: 5. The CDR3 covers 14 residues. The germline V gene has CDR1 SGHTA and CDR2 FQGNSA. The CDR3 loop is CASSQNRGQDTQYF. In DNA, the CDR3 is TGTGCCAGCAGCCAGAACAGGGGGCAAGATACGCAGTATTTT.

V gene TRBV10-3 combines with J gene TRBJ2-7; a possible D gene is TRBD1 (6 bases). This CDR3 comprises 13 residues. Germline V lookup: CDR1 ENHRY, CDR2 SYGVKD. V was trimmed by 9 bases and J by 2 bases, leaving 14 bases between them. In nucleotides, the CDR3 is TGTGCCATACGGACAGACCGTACCTACGAGCAGTACTTC. Translation gives CAIRTDRTYEQYF.

The chain carries TRBV12-5 and TRBJ2-7; 7 bases line up with TRBD1. The CDR3 totals 14 residues. Trimming took 8 bases from V and 2 from J; bases not matched to a gene: 9. From germline, CDR1 is LGHNT and CDR2 FRNRAP. The CDR3 region has the DNA TGTGCTAGTCATTTACCTGGACAGGCCTACGAGCAGTACTTC. It encodes CASHLPGQAYEQYF.

The chain recombines TRBV9 with TRBJ2-1, with D perhaps TRBD1 or TRBD2 (7 bases each). Germline V lookup: CDR1 SGDLS, CDR2 YYNGEE. The germline V and J ends were trimmed by 2 bases and 10 bases, with 13 bases remaining between them. The CDR3 runs 13 residues. This CDR3 is CASSVTGEGEQFF. CDR3 nucleotide sequence: TGTGCCAGCAGCGTTACAGGGGAGGGCGAGCAGTTCTTC.

V and J are TRBV5-1 and TRBJ2-7; TRBD1 is a possible D gene (6 bases). The CDR3 consists of 15 residues. Trimming stripped 3 bases from V and 4 bases from J, with 17 bases between. Germline lookup yields CDR1 SGHRS and CDR2 YFSETQ. CDR3 DNA sequence: TGCGCCAGCAGCTCTGATATTGGGGGCGGATACGAGCAGTACTTC. Protein sequence: CASSSDIGGGYEQYF.

The V gene is TRBV29-1, the J gene TRBJ1-2; TRBD1 might be the D (6 bases). Germline CDR1 and CDR2: SQVTM and ANQGSEA. The CDR3 is made up of 13 amino acids. Trimming left V 7 bases short and J 6 bases short, with 18 bases between. The CDR3 is CSATGAGADGYTF. The CDR3 nucleotides are TGCAGCGCGACGGGGGCAGGGGCGGATGGCTACACCTTC.

CDR3 sequence: CASSLEGSLITDTQYF. CDR3 in DNA: TGTGCCAGCAGCTTAGAAGGGAGCTTGATAACAGATACGCAGTATTTT. The rearrangement joins TRBV7-2 to TRBJ2-3, with D perhaps TRBD2 (5 bases). V was shortened by 1 base and J by 3 bases, with 14 bases between the two germline ends. Germline V CDR1 and CDR2: SGHTA, FQGNSA. CDR3 length: 16 amino acids.

J is TRBJ2-1 and V is TRBV20-1; D unclear. The V gene lost 5 bases and the J gene lost 8 bases, with 7 bases spanning the gap. The germline gives CDR1 DFQATT, CDR2 SNEGSKA (reference sequence). The CDR3 sequence is 10 residues long. The CDR3 DNA sequence: TGCAGTGCTGCCCTACATGAGCAGTTCTTC. Protein sequence: CSAALHEQFF.

The J gene is TRBJ2-1, the V gene TRBV6-5; tentatively, D is TRBD1 (6 bases). V gave up 0 bases and J gave up 5 bases, with 11 bases separating them. The CDR3 contains 15 residues. Germline assignment: CDR1 MNHEY and CDR2 SVGAGI. CDR3 protein: CASSYSAGANNEQFF. The DNA for the CDR3 is TGTGCCAGCAGTTACTCGGCAGGGGCAAACAATGAGCAGTTCTTC.

The V call is TRBV14, the J call TRBJ2-1, with 9 bases aligning to TRBD2. The V gene's germline CDR1 is SGHDN and CDR2 FVKESK. V was clipped by 4 bases and J by 12 bases; unmatched bases: 16. The CDR3 covers 16 residues. CDR3 region: CASSPGGGRAGLSQFF. The CDR3 coding sequence is TGTGCCAGCAGCCCGGGGGGCGGGAGGGCCGGTCTTTCGCAGTTCTTC.

V and J are TRBV12-5 and TRBJ1-1; no clear D gene. In germline, CDR1 is LGHNT, CDR2 FRNRAP. V was shortened by 6 bases and J by 1 base, with 3 bases between the two germline ends. The CDR3 totals 11 residues. The CDR3 here is CASGGNTEAFF. Written as DNA, the CDR3 is TGTGCTAGTGGCGGGAACACTGAAGCTTTCTTT.

This clone was seen just once. This sequence joins TRBV28 and TRBJ2-2, with D perhaps TRBD2 (5 bases). V lost 6 bases and J 7 bases, leaving 18 bases between the germline ends. From germline, CDR1 is MDHEN and CDR2 SYDVKM. This CDR3 contains 15 residues. The CDR3 sequence is CASSRLGSRDGELFF. The CDR3 coding sequence is TGTGCCAGCAGCCGTTTAGGGAGTAGAGACGGGGAGCTGTTTTTT.

Comments on this clone: The sample contains more than one DNA sequence encoding this CDR3. The chain has TRBV6-4 and TRBJ2-1; 8 bases map to TRBD2. The CDR3 is 16 amino acids. Germline CDR1 MRHNA, CDR2 SNTAGT. Trimming removed 6 bases from V and 0 bases from J; junction bases left unmatched: 7. The CDR3 DNA reads as TGTGCCAGCAGCGCCACTAGCGGAGGCTCCTACAATGAGCAGTTCTTC. Translated: CASSATSGGSYNEQFF.

This rearrangement joins TRBV7-9 to TRBJ2-1; 7 bases are a match to TRBD2. Trimming took 2 bases from V and 2 from J; bases not matched to a gene: 9. CDR3 size: 17 residues. The germline gives CDR1 SEHNR, CDR2 FQNEAQ (reference sequence). The CDR3 protein is CASSLQGGTTPYNEQFF. CDR3 nucleotide sequence: TGTGCCAGCAGCTTACAGGGCGGGACTACCCCCTACAATGAGCAGTTCTTC.